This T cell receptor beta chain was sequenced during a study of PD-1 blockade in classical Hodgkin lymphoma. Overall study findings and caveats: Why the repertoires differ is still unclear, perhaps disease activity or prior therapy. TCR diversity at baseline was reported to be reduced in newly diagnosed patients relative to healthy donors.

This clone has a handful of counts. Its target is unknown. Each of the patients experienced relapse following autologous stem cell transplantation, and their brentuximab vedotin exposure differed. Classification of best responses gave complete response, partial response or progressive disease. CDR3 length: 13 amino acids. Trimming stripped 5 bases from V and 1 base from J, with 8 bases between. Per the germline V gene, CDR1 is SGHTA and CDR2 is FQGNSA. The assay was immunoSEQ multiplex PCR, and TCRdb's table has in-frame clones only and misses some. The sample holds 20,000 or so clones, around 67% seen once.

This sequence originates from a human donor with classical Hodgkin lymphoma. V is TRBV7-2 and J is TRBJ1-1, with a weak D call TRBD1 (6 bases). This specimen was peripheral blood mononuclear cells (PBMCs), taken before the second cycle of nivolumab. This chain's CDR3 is CASSQTGNTEAFF. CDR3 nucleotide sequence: TGTGCCAGCAGCCAGACAGGGAACACTGAAGCTTTCTTT.